The present T cell receptor beta chain was sequenced within a study of cytomegalovirus exposure and HLA in healthy donors. Findings and caveats of the study: Some V segments, TRBV6-2 and TRBV6-3 among them, were indistinguishable and were therefore excluded. Researchers reported in a later analysis that a missense DCLRE1C variant was tied to TCR beta V- and J-gene trimming.

There are 14 residues in the CDR3. The V gene's germline CDR1 is SGDLS and CDR2 YYNGEE. Trimming removed 3 bases from V and 1 base from J; junction bases left unmatched: 2. This clone was observed a few times. Its antigen is not known. This PCR relied on a set of 60 Vbeta primers and 13 Jbeta primers. The repertoire was sequenced with immunoSEQ multiplex PCR; TCRdb's copy has only in-frame clones and lacks some. This table holds around 140,000 clones, about 8.9% found once. This rearrangement joins TRBV9 to TRBJ2-3, with 7 nucleotides matching TRBD1. The sequence was obtained from a man aged 45-60 years in good health and CMV-seronegative. The sequencing input was PBMCs. CDR3 residues: CASSADRGTDTQYF. In DNA, the CDR3 is TGTGCCAGCAGCGCCGACAGGGGCACAGATACGCAGTATTTT.